Only one count was recorded for the clone carrying this TCR beta chain. Additional DNA sequences in this sample encode the identical CDR3. This specimen comes from a study of shared clonotypes between healthy human individuals. Study-wide context: There were three CD4 naive, three CD4 memory, two CD8 naive and one CD8 memory plates per donor.

Investigators divided CD4+ cells into CD45RA+ naive and CD45RA-negative memory subsets. Libraries were prepared by immunoSEQ multiplex PCR; TCRdb keeps only in-frame clonotypes and omits some of them. The top ten clones hold around 1.4% of a sample with 950,000 to 1,300,000 clones, about 74% of them seen once. The sample consisted of memory CD4+ T cells sorted from blood. The subset was: CD45RA-negative fraction. The clonotype was recovered from a man aged 18 to 35 in good health.

CDR3 protein: CASSLEGPNSPLHF. For the CDR3, the DNA is TGCGCCAGCAGCTTGGAGGGACCCAATTCACCCCTCCACTTT. This chain uses TRBV5-1 with TRBJ1-6, with TRBD1 as a possible D gene (5 bases). Germline V gene sequence: CDR1 SGHRS, CDR2 YFSETQ. This CDR3 comprises 14 residues. Trimming removed 0 bases from V and 7 bases from J, with 8 bases in between.